This TCR beta chain is drawn from a study of T cell repertoires in cytomegalovirus infection. Study background: Shared public TCR beta signatures pointed to both CMV infection and a matching HLA type. Findings and caveats of the study: The ex vivo response was dominated by HLA-C-restricted CMV-specific TCR beta clonotypes. Public TCR beta family frequency separated CMV-and-HLA carriers, including in an independent cohort.

TCRdb fed the reads into MiXCR, producing one record per CDR3 protein. The data contain 150,000 to 200,000 distinct CDR3 sequences, roughly 9% of them singletons. This clonotype was detected many times. The antigen is not known. The TCR originated in a human donor in good health (CMV status not recorded). Some clones in this sample may be carry-over from other donors' samples. Material for sequencing was PBMCs.

The DNA for the CDR3 is TGTGCCAGCAGCCGAGGCCCGGGACAGGGCCAGGATGAGCAGTTCTTC. Residues: CASSRGPGQGQDEQFF. The genes are TRBV11-1 and TRBJ2-1; TRBD1 matches at 9 bases. With V trimmed by 5 bases and J by 8 bases, 13 bases remained unmatched. Germline lookup yields CDR1 SGHAT and CDR2 FQDESV (reference sequence). The CDR3 contains 16 residues.